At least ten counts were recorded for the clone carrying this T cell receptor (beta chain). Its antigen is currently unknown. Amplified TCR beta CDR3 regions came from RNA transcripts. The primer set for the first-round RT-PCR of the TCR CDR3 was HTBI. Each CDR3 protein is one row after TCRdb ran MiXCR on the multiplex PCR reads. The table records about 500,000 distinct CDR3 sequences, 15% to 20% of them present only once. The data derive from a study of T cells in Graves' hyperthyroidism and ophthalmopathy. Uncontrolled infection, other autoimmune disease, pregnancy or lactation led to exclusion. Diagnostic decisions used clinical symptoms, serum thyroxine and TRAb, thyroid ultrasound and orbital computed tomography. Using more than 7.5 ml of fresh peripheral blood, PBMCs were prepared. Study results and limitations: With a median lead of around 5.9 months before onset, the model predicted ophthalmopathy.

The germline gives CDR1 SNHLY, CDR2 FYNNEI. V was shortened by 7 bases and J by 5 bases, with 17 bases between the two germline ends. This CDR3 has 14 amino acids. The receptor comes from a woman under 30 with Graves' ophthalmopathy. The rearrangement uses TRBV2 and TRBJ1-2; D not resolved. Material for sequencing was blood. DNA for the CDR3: TGTGCCAGCAATAGACACGTTGTTGGATATGGCTACACCTTC. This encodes CASNRHVVGYGYTF.